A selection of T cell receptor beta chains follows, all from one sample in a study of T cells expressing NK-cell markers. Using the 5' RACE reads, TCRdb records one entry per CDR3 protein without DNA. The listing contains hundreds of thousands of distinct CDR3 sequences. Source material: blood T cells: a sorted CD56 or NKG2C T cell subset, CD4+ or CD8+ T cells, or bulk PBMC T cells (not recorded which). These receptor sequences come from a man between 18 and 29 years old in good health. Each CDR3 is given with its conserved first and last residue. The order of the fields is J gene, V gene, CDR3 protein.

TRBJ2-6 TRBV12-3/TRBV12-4 CASSFGGQGVAGANVLTF
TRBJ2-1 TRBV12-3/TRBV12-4 CASSRGQGAYNEQFF
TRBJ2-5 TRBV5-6 CASSSTGLAGETQYF
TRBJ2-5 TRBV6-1 CASRRRTQETQYF
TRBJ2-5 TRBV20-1 CSASVTEKETQYF
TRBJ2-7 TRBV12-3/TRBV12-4 CASSGSGQGNREQYF
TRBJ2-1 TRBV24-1 CATKSRDKQFF
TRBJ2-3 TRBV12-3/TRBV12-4 CASSLDYTDTQYF
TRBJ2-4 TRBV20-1 CSASRFVKGVGNIQYF
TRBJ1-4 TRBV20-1 CSARDGGTAKEKLFF
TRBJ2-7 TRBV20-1 CSGPRALGEQYF
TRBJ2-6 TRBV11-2 CASSLRGTASSGANVLTF
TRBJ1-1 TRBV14 CASSLTFGRRNTEAFF
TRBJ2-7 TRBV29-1 CSVSLLVGEQYF
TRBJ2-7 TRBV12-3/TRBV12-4 CASSLAGGPNEQYF
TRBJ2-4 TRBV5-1 CASSEGQGLLDIQYF
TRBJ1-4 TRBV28 CASSLSGSGNEKLFF
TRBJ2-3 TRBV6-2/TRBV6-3 CASRAPGGHSTDTQYF
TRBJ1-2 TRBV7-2 CATAPGPGQGYGYTF
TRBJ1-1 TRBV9 CASTPQGMNTEAFF
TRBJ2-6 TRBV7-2 CASSWDAYSGANVLTF
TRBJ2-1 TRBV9 CASSVGPSGSYNEQFF
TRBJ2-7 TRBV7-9 CASGTSGRFFEQYF
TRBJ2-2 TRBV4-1 CASSQAGEGTGELFF
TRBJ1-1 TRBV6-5 CASLNRATEAFF
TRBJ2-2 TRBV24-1 CATSEPQTATGELFF
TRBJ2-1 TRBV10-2 CASSEAGLAEYNEQFF
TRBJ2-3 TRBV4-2 CASSQDKAGGTDTQYF
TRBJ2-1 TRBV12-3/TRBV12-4 CASSFGPLGYNEQFF
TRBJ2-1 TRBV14 CASSQSGEHLSNEQFF
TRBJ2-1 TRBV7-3 CASGGTYNEQFF
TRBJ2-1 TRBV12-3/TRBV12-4 CASSQGGLARNEQFF
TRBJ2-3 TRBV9 CASSPSGASGSRDTQYF
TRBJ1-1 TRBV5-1 CASSARLGVGNTEAFF